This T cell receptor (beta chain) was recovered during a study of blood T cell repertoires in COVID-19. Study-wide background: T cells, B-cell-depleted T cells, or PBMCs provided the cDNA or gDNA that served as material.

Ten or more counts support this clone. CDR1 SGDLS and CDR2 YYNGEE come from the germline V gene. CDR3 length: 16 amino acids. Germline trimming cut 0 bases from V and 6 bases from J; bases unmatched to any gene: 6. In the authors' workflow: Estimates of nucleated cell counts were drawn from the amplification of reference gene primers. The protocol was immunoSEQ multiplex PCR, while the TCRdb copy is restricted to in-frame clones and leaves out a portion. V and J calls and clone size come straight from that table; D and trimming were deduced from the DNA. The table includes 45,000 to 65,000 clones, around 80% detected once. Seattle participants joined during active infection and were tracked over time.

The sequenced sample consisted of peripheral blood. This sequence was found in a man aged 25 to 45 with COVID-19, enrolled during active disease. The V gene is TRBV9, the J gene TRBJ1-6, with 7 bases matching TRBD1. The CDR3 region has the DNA TGTGCCAGCAGCGTAGAATTAAACAGGGGTAATTCACCCCTCCACTTT. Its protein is CASSVELNRGNSPLHF.